A single sample gave rise to the 4 T cell receptor beta chains below, sequenced in a study of shared clonotypes between healthy human individuals. TCRdb's copy holds only in-frame clones and misses some; the assay was immunoSEQ multiplex PCR. The sample consists of 2.3 million or so clones, 90% to 95% of them appearing once. The sample was naive CD4+ T cells from PBMCs. Stated subset: CD45RA+ positively selected. These receptors all come from a man aged 18-30 years in good health. Some clones in this sample may be carry-over from other donors' samples.

The chain uses TRBV5-1 and TRBJ2-1; 10 bases are a match to TRBD2. This CDR3 has 14 residues. Germline V gives CDR1 SGHRS, CDR2 YFSETQ. V lost 6 bases and J lost 3; bases outside the gene matches: 3. CDR3 loop: CASTRTSGYNEQFF. Here the CDR3 DNA reads TGCGCCAGCACCCGGACTAGCGGCTACAATGAGCAGTTCTTC.

V is TRBV10-1 and J is TRBJ2-7, with D possibly being TRBD2 (6 bases). The CDR3 totals 14 residues. V shed 5 bases and J shed 0 bases, with 11 bases lying between them. The germline V gene encodes CDR1 WNHNN and CDR2 SYGVQD (reference sequence). The chain's CDR3 is CASSRRGSSYEQYF. The DNA for the CDR3 is TGCGCCAGCAGTCGTCGGGGGAGCTCCTACGAGCAGTACTTC.

The rearrangement uses TRBV6-1 and TRBJ2-3, with 7 bases fitting TRBD1. This CDR3 has 15 amino acids. CDR1 is MNHNS, CDR2 SASEGT, per germline. V lost 5 bases to trimming and J lost 1 base; unmatched junction nucleotides: 6. CDR3 DNA: TGTGCCAGCAGTTCTGCCCAGGGGGGCACAGATACGCAGTATTTT. This codes for CASSSAQGGTDTQYF.

This sequence joins TRBV28 and TRBJ1-3; D remains ambiguous. There are 19 residues in the CDR3. Germline-derived CDR1 and CDR2 are MDHEN and SYDVKM. V lost 5 bases and J lost 0, with 23 bases in between. The CDR3 here is CASSKTRNSRRHSGNTIYF. Written as DNA, the CDR3 is TGTGCCAGCAGTAAGACTAGGAACAGCCGCCGCCACTCTGGAAACACCATATATTTT. Drawing the rest from reference TRBV28 and TRBJ1-3, the complete variable domain is DVKVTQSSRYLVKRTGEKVFLECVQDMDHENMFWYRQDPGLGLRLIYFSYDVKMKEKGDIPEGYSVSREKKERFSLILESASTNQTSMYLCASSKTRNSRRHSGNTIYFGEGSWLTVV.